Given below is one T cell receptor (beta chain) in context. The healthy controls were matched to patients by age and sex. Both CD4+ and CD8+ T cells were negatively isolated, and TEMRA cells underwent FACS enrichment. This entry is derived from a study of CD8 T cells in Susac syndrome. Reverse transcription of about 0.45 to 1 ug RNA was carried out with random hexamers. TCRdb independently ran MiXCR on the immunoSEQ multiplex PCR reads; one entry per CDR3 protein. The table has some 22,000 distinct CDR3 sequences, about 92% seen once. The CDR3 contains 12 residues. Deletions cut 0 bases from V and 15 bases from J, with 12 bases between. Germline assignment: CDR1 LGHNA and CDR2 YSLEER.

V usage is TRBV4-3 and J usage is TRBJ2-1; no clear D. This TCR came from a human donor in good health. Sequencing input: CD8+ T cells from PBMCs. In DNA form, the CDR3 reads TGCGCCAGCAGCCAAGATAGAAGGTTGCCGTTCTTC. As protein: CASSQDRRLPFF.